Below are 21 T cell receptor beta chains sequenced from a single sample in a study of monozygotic twins with inflammatory bowel disease. TCRdb re-called the 5' RACE reads and shows each CDR3 protein once, DNA omitted. With more than 350,000 distinct CDR3 sequences in the sample, the ten largest clones hold about 2.6%. Sequencing input: blood. These TCRs come from a human donor with ulcerative colitis or Crohn's disease, or a healthy co-twin of an affected twin (not recorded which).

This chain connects TRBV7-6 to TRBJ2-7; absent DNA, TCRdb's TRBD1 call cannot be checked. The CDR3 has 15 residues. The germline V gene has CDR1 SGHVS and CDR2 FNYEAQ. CDR3 amino acids: CASSPSEDRVREQYF.

J is TRBJ1-5 and V is TRBV10-3. The CDR3 length is 13 residues. The germline V gene has CDR1 ENHRY and CDR2 SYGVKD. The CDR3 protein is CAISEGPDQPQHF.

The chain has TRBV5-8 and TRBJ2-7; the TCRdb call, TRBD1, lacks DNA for checking. CDR1 is SGHTS and CDR2 is YDEGEE in the germline V gene. The CDR3 contains 16 residues. The CDR3 is CASSLYGQGRFYEQYF.

The chain has TRBV4-2 and TRBJ1-6. The CDR3 has 16 residues. Germline CDR1 LGHNA, CDR2 YNFKEQ. CDR3 region: CASSQELAPRVSPLHF.

The V call is TRBV25-1, the J call TRBJ2-7. This CDR3 spans 12 amino acids. The germline gives CDR1 MGHDK, CDR2 SYGVNS. CDR3 sequence: CASRQSSYEQYF.

The rearrangement joins TRBV18 to TRBJ1-6. CDR3 length: 13 amino acids. Germline V lookup: CDR1 KGHSH, CDR2 LQKENI. CDR3 region: CASSPGLESPLHF.

The gene calls are TRBV5-1 and TRBJ1-3. The CDR3 length is 14 residues. Germline CDR1 reads SGHRS; CDR2 reads YFSETQ. The CDR3 is CASSFEGSGNTIYF. The full variable domain, in which reference TRBV5-1 and TRBJ1-3 provide the parts outside the CDR3, is KAGVTQTPRYLIKTRGQQVTLSCSPISGHRSVSWYQQTPGQGLQFLFEYFSETQRNKGNFPGRFSGRQFSNSRSEMNVSTLELGDSALYLCASSFEGSGNTIYFGEGSWLTVV.

The CDR3 spells CASSQGIEAVNYGYTF. The V call is TRBV18, the J call TRBJ1-2. Germline V lookup: CDR1 KGHSH, CDR2 LQKENI. This CDR3 has 16 residues.

This CDR3 reads CASSPGAGQGANEQFF. J is TRBJ2-1 and V is TRBV12-3 or TRBV12-4; TCRdb's assignment of TRBD1 cannot be checked, as there is no DNA. There are 16 residues in the CDR3.

V gene TRBV7-9 combines with J gene TRBJ2-7; TCRdb's D gene call, TRBD1, goes unchecked for lack of DNA. This CDR3 contains 14 residues. Germline CDR1 and CDR2: SEHNR and FQNEAQ (reference sequence). The CDR3 is CASSLKQGFYEQYF. Full variable domain (remainder filled in from reference TRBV7-9 and TRBJ2-7): DTGVSQNPRHKITKRGQNVTFRCDPISEHNRLYWYRQTLGQGPEFLTYFQNEAQLEKSRLLSDRFSAERPKGSFSTLEIQRTEQGDSAMYLCASSLKQGFYEQYFGPGTRLTVT.

The V call is TRBV20-1, the J call TRBJ2-3; TCRdb picks TRBD1, but there is no DNA to check that call. Germline loops: CDR1 DFQATT, CDR2 SNEGSKA (reference sequence). The CDR3 is made up of 15 amino acids. The CDR3: CSASRGGGFLDTQYF.

The chain recombines TRBV11-1 with TRBJ2-1; lacking DNA, the TRBD1 call made by TCRdb goes unchecked. The CDR3 has 13 residues. CDR1 is SGHAT, CDR2 FQDESV, per germline (reference sequence). The CDR3 region is CASSASGRQVEFF. The variable domain in full, with the rest retrieved from reference TRBV11-1 and TRBJ2-1, is EAEVAQSPRYKITEKSQAVAFWCDPISGHATLYWYRQILGQGPELLVQFQDESVVDDSQLPKDRFSAERLKGVDSTLKIQPAELGDSAMYLCASSASGRQVEFFGPGTRLTVL.

The rearrangement links TRBV10-3 to TRBJ2-3; TCRdb's D call, TRBD1, is unchecked because there is no DNA. Germline V gives CDR1 ENHRY, CDR2 SYGVKD. The CDR3 spans 14 residues. This CDR3 reads CVISEGQGLDTQYF.

V and J are TRBV27 and TRBJ2-4; as DNA is missing, the TRBD1 call by TCRdb cannot be tested. Germline-derived CDR1 and CDR2 are MNHEY and SMNVEV (reference sequence). The length of the CDR3 is 16 residues. This chain's CDR3 is CASSSLGPSAKNIQYF.

This sequence joins TRBV16 and TRBJ1-2; TCRdb gives TRBD1 as the D gene, but with no DNA this cannot be confirmed. The germline CDR1 and CDR2 sequences are KGHSY and FQNENV. This CDR3 is 14 amino acids long. This CDR3 reads CASSQSVGVYGYTF.

The V call is TRBV20-1, the J call TRBJ2-3; absent DNA, TCRdb's TRBD1 call cannot be checked. The germline V gene has CDR1 DFQATT and CDR2 SNEGSKA (reference sequence). This CDR3 has 15 amino acids. CDR3 region: CSAQRGPRRADTQYF.

The rearrangement links TRBV6-1 to TRBJ1-1; TCRdb indicates TRBD1, and absent DNA this call remains unverified. This CDR3 contains 15 residues. CDR1 is MNHNS and CDR2 is SASEGT in the germline V gene. CDR3 sequence reads: CASSPWAELNTEAFF.

This chain joins TRBV24-1 and TRBJ2-1; as DNA is missing, the TRBD1 call by TCRdb cannot be tested. Germline V CDR1 and CDR2: KGHDR, SFDVKD. The CDR3 has 15 amino acids. The CDR3 sequence is CATSERGSRTYEQFF.

V and J are TRBV5-1 and TRBJ1-1. Germline CDR1 is SGHRS and CDR2 is YFSETQ. This CDR3 region has 14 residues. The CDR3: CASSWGGENTEAFF.

The chain is built from TRBV5-1 and TRBJ2-7. This CDR3 spans 14 amino acids. The V gene's germline CDR1 is SGHRS and CDR2 YFSETQ. The CDR3 reads CASSLRVGVDEQYF.

V is TRBV28 and J is TRBJ2-4; TCRdb calls TRBD1, which cannot be checked without DNA. Looked up from germline, CDR1 is MDHEN and CDR2 is SYDVKM. The CDR3 is made up of 15 amino acids. The CDR3 region is CASSAAAPGENIQYF.